This T cell receptor beta chain emerged from a study of vaccination and CD4 T cells after COVID-19. Cultured CD4+ T-cell DNA underwent Oncomine TCR Beta short-read sequencing. TCRdb reprocessed the PCR reads with MiXCR, giving one entry per CDR3 protein. This sample carries some 16,000 distinct CDR3 sequences, about 70% of them seen once, and the ten largest clones take roughly a sixth. V lost 4 bases, J lost 5 bases, and 15 bases lay in between. Germline-derived CDR1 and CDR2 are MNHNS and SASEGT. The CDR3 consists of 15 residues. The treatment was: approximately nine-day PBMC culture with coronavirus spike peptide pools or control peptides (ViraFEST assay). This clonotype was detected a few times. What it recognizes is unknown.

This TCR was recovered from a human donor who had recovered from COVID-19. V is TRBV6-1 and J is TRBJ1-5, with D possibly being TRBD1 (5 bases). Sequencing input: CD4+ T cells from blood, cultured in vitro. The CDR3 sequence: CASSVGLGGHQPQHF. CDR3 DNA: TGTGCCAGCAGTGTGGGCCTGGGGGGTCATCAGCCCCAGCATTTT.